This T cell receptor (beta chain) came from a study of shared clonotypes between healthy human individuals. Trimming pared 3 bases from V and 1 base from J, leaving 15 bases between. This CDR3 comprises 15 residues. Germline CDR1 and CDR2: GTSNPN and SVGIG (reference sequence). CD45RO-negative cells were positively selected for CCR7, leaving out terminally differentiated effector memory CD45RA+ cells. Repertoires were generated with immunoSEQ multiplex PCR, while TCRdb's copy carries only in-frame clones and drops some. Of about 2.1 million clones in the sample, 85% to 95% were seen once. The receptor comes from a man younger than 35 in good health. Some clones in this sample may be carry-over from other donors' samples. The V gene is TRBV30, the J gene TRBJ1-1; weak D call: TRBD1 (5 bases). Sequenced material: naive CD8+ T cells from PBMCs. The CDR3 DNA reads TGTGCCTGGAGGAGGGGAATTGGGACGAACACTGAAGCTTTCTTT. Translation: CAWRRGIGTNTEAFF.